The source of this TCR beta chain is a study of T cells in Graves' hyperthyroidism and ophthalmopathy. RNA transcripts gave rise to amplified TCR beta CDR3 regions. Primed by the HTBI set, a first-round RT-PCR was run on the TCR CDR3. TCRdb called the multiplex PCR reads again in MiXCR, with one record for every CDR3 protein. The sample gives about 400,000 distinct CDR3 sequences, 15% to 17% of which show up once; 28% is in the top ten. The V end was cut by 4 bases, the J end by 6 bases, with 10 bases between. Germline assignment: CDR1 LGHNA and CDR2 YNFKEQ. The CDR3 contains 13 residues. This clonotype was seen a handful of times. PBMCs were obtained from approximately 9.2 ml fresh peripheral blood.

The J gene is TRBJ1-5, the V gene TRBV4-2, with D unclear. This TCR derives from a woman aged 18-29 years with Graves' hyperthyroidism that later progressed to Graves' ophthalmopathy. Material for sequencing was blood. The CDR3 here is CASSPARGQPQHF. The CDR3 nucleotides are TGTGCCAGCAGCCCTGCTCGGGGTCAGCCCCAGCATTTT.